A single sample is the source of the 27 T cell receptor beta chains below, sequenced in a study of CD8 T cells in ankylosing spondylitis. TCRdb re-called the 5' RACE reads with MiXCR, one entry per CDR3 protein. The data contain about 130,000 distinct CDR3 sequences, just under 7.5% of them seen just once; the ten biggest clones take up under 15%. Sequences were obtained from blood, either unsorted or a sorted T cell fraction (not recorded which). These TCRs come from a female donor with ankylosing spondylitis or in good health (not recorded which).

The rearrangement links TRBV3-1 to TRBJ1-1, with D perhaps TRBD1 (5 bases). Germline V gives CDR1 LGHDT, CDR2 YNNKEL (reference sequence). V was trimmed by 0 bases and J by 1 base, leaving 15 bases between them. The CDR3 loop spans 17 amino acids. CDR3 nucleotide sequence: TGTGCCAGCAGCCAAGATTTAGAGGGGCGATGGAACACTGAAGCTTTCTTT. Translated, it gives CASSQDLEGRWNTEAFF.

This clonotype was observed many times. DNA for the CDR3: TGTGCCAGCAGCTTAAAGGCAGAGGGGGAAGCTTTCTTT. Translating gives CASSLKAEGEAFF. This chain links TRBV7-2 with TRBJ1-1, with D tentatively TRBD1 (5 bases). CDR1 and CDR2 from the germline V gene are SGHTA and FQGNSA. V lost 2 bases and J 8 bases, leaving 12 bases between the germline ends. This CDR3 spans 13 amino acids.

This clonotype was counted once. Just one base apart from a much larger clone, this may be a read error. The genes are TRBV30 and TRBJ1-1, with D perhaps TRBD1 (5 bases). This CDR3 is 11 amino acids long. V was pared by 8 bases and J by 5 bases, with 12 bases between. The germline CDR1 and CDR2 sequences are GTSNPN and SVGIG (reference sequence). CDR3 coding DNA: TGTGCCGGGACCCGGGGGACTGAAGCTTTCTTT. It translates to CAGTRGTEAFF.

This clonotype was recorded at least ten times. The chain joins TRBV12-3 or TRBV12-4 to TRBJ1-2, with TRBD1 identical over 12 bases. The V and J ends lost 8 bases and 7 bases, in that order; junction bases with no gene match: 5. This CDR3 region has 13 residues. DNA of the CDR3: TGTGCCAGCGGGACAGGGGGCTTGGGTGGCTACACCTTC. This translates into CASGTGGLGGYTF.

This clonotype was counted ten times or more. The chain couples TRBV7-9 to TRBJ2-3; D is perhaps TRBD1 or TRBD2 (5 bases each). The V end lost 2 bases, the J end lost 6 bases, and 12 bases lay between the germline ends. Germline-derived CDR1 and CDR2 are SEHNR and FQNEAQ (reference sequence). The CDR3 has 14 residues. CDR3 nucleotides: TGTGCCAGCAGCTTAACAGACAGAGGGGATACGCAGTATTTT. It specifies CASSLTDRGDTQYF.

This clonotype was seen many times. The chain is built from TRBV3-1 and TRBJ1-1; D is unresolved. Looked up from germline, CDR1 is LGHDT and CDR2 is YNNKEL (reference sequence). Trimming left V 3 bases short and J 3 bases short, with 8 bases between. This CDR3 has 13 residues. The CDR3 reads CASSQTLYTEAFF. Written as DNA, the CDR3 is TGTGCCAGCAGCCAGACCCTATACACTGAAGCTTTCTTT. The full variable domain, its missing parts supplied by reference TRBV3-1 and TRBJ1-1, is DTAVSQTPKYLVTQMGNDKSIKCEQNLGHDTMYWYKQDSKKFLKIMFSYNNKELIINETVPNRFSPKSPDKAHLNLHINSLELGDSAVYFCASSQTLYTEAFFGQGTRLTVV.

This clonotype was counted ten times or more. This chain links TRBV6-6 with TRBJ1-2; possible D gene TRBD1, 6 bases. V was trimmed by 5 bases and J by 3 bases, leaving 13 bases between them. The CDR3 length is 14 residues. Germline values: CDR1 MNHNY, CDR2 SVGAGI (reference sequence). The CDR3 nucleotides are TGTGCCAGCAGTCACCCGGCAGGGGACTATGGCTACACCTTC. Its protein is CASSHPAGDYGYTF.

There are many counts of this clonotype. CDR3 sequence (DNA): TGCAGTGCTAGGAAGGGGGACACTGAAGCTTTCTTT. This codes for CSARKGDTEAFF. The chain joins TRBV20-1 to TRBJ1-1; a weak D match, TRBD1 (6 bases). Trimming left V 3 bases short and J 3 bases short, with 8 bases between. Germline-derived CDR1 and CDR2 are DFQATT and SNEGSKA (reference sequence). The CDR3 covers 12 residues.

This clonotype was detected ten times or more. V is TRBV24-1 and J is TRBJ2-3; TRBD2 matches 8 bases. Germline assignment: CDR1 KGHDR and CDR2 SFDVKD. With 4 bases clipped from V and 2 bases from J, the junction kept 7 bases outside the gene matches. The CDR3 consists of 16 residues. In nucleotides, the CDR3 is TGTGCCACCAGTGACGTCCGAGCGGGGGACACAGATACGCAGTATTTT. Amino acid sequence: CATSDVRAGDTDTQYF.

This clonotype came up many times. The chain links TRBV7-9 to TRBJ2-2; 10 bases line up with TRBD1. V lost 5 bases to trimming and J lost 6 bases; unmatched junction nucleotides: 6. Germline CDR1 reads SEHNR; CDR2 reads FQNEAQ (reference sequence). This CDR3 comprises 15 residues. The CDR3 coding sequence is TGTGCCAGCAGCCCTAGACAGGGGGCGTCCGGGGAGCTGTTTTTT. The encoded protein is CASSPRQGASGELFF.

This clonotype was seen many times. The junction departs from the called germline gene at one end, perhaps through a read error. The rearrangement uses TRBV20-1 and TRBJ1-4; unclear D gene. The CDR3 covers 10 residues. Germline CDR1 and CDR2: DFQATT and SNEGSKA (reference sequence). The CDR3, as DNA: TGCAGTGCTGGAGATGAAAAACTGTTTTTT. This codes for CSAGDEKLFF.

Many counts were recorded for this clonotype. The gene calls are TRBV9 and TRBJ2-1; TRBD2 matches at 8 bases. Germline V gene data show CDR1 as SGDLS and CDR2 as YYNGEE. The CDR3 has 15 residues. The V and J ends lost 3 bases and 6 bases, in that order; junction bases with no gene match: 8. CDR3: CASSAHSGVPNEQFF. The CDR3 DNA reads as TGTGCCAGCAGCGCACATAGCGGGGTCCCCAATGAGCAGTTCTTC.

Concerning this clonotype: This may arise from a read error, as a much more abundant clone is one base away. The chain is built from TRBV6-1 and TRBJ2-6; D may be TRBD1 (6 bases). The germline gives CDR1 MNHNS, CDR2 SASEGT. The CDR3 consists of 15 residues. This CDR3 reads CTSRTVSSGANVLTF. The CDR3 DNA reads as TGTACCAGTAGGACAGTTAGCTCTGGGGCCAACGTCCTGACTTTC.

The table lists this clonotype with many counts. The gene calls are TRBV18 and TRBJ1-3; D unclear. V lost 1 base to trimming and J lost 4 bases, with 8 bases between them. Germline values: CDR1 KGHSH, CDR2 LQKENI. This CDR3 is 14 amino acids long. The CDR3 coding sequence is TGTGCCAGCTCACCACAGGGCGCGGGAAACACCATATATTTT. Translated: CASSPQGAGNTIYF.

At least ten counts were recorded for this clonotype. The gene calls are TRBV5-1 and TRBJ2-1; D tentatively fits TRBD1 or TRBD2 (5 bases each). In germline, CDR1 is SGHRS, CDR2 YFSETQ. The CDR3 covers 15 residues. V lost 4 bases and J lost 2, with 13 bases in between. CDR3 nucleotide sequence: TGCGCCAGCAGCCCGGGACGAAAGACCTACAATGAGCAGTTCTTC. The encoded protein is CASSPGRKTYNEQFF.

The sample holds many counts of this clonotype. V and J are TRBV29-1 and TRBJ2-2; 12 nucleotides line up with TRBD2. This CDR3 is 15 amino acids long. Germline CDR1 and CDR2: SQVTM and ANQGSEA. With 1 base clipped from V and 8 bases from J, the junction kept 5 bases outside the gene matches. CDR3 sequence reads: CSVEGGTSGSGELFF. The CDR3 nucleotides read TGCAGCGTTGAAGGGGGGACTAGCGGGTCGGGGGAGCTGTTTTTT.

Details on this clonotype: This could be a read error, since a much larger clone is one nucleotide away. The CDR3 end shows no conserved phenylalanine or tryptophan, and so a read error is likely. The chain links TRBV7-2 to TRBJ1-2; 7 bases align to TRBD1. Trimming removed 2 bases from V and 2 bases from J; junction bases left unmatched: 5. CDR1 is SGHTA and CDR2 is FQGNSA in the germline V gene. The CDR3 runs 15 residues. The CDR3 bases are TGTGCCAGCAGCTTAAATATGGGACAGAACTATGGCTACACCATC. Translating it yields CASSLNMGQNYGYTI.

This clonotype was picked up a small number of times. The CDR3 bases are TGCAGTGCACCGGGTCAGGGGGCGAGGTGGAACACTGAAGCTTTCTTT. It is translated as CSAPGQGARWNTEAFF. This rearrangement joins TRBV20-1 to TRBJ1-1; 8 bases agree with TRBD1. The CDR3 runs 16 residues. Germline-derived CDR1 and CDR2 are DFQATT and SNEGSKA (reference sequence). The V gene end was trimmed by 6 bases and the J gene end by 1 base; junction bases not matched to a gene: 13.

This clonotype was counted at least ten times. Here the CDR3 reads CATSRDKTGSNEQFF. The CDR3 DNA follows: TGTGCCACCAGCAGAGATAAGACAGGCTCCAATGAGCAGTTCTTC. The chain employs TRBV15 and TRBJ2-1; possible D gene TRBD1, 6 bases. Germline V gene data show CDR1 as LNHNV and CDR2 as YYDKDF (reference sequence). V gave up 0 bases and J gave up 6 bases, with 12 bases separating them. The CDR3 sequence is 15 residues long.

This clonotype was detected ten times or more. This chain joins TRBV5-1 and TRBJ1-5; 11 positions agree with TRBD1. There are 19 residues in the CDR3. V was pared by 4 bases and J by 3 bases, with 15 bases of the junction left unmatched. Germline CDR1 and CDR2: SGHRS and YFSETQ. Written as DNA, the CDR3 is TGCGCCAGCAGCCTGGACAGGGGGCATCTAAAAGCCTACAATCAGCCCCAGCATTTT. The encoded protein is CASSLDRGHLKAYNQPQHF.

This clonotype was seen many times. The CDR3 nucleotides read TGTGCCACCCACGGGGGGAACACTGAAGCTTTCTTT. Translating it yields CATHGGNTEAFF. The rearrangement joins TRBV10-3 to TRBJ1-1; D may be TRBD1 (5 bases). The CDR3 loop spans 12 amino acids. Deletions cut 10 bases from V and 1 base from J, with 10 bases between. Germline values: CDR1 ENHRY, CDR2 SYGVKD.

This clonotype was seen at least ten times. The V and J genes are TRBV7-9 and TRBJ2-3; a weak D match, TRBD1 (6 bases). Trimming cost V 3 bases and J 5 bases, with 12 bases left between them. Germline V gene sequence: CDR1 SEHNR, CDR2 FQNEAQ (reference sequence). The CDR3 consists of 14 residues. CDR3 residues: CASSFLGGIDTQYF. CDR3 coding DNA: TGTGCCAGCAGCTTCTTAGGGGGAATAGATACGCAGTATTTT.

This clonotype showed up many times. This chain links TRBV3-1 with TRBJ2-1, with D possibly TRBD2 on 7 matching bases. CDR1 and CDR2 from the germline V gene are LGHDT and YNNKEL (reference sequence). The length of the CDR3 is 16 residues. The V gene lost 4 bases and the J gene lost 4 bases, with 17 bases spanning the gap. The CDR3 DNA reads TGTGCCAGCAGCCCCCTAAAGAGGGGGGGATACAATGAGCAGTTCTTC. Encoded protein: CASSPLKRGGYNEQFF.

This clonotype was recorded at least ten times. This rearrangement joins TRBV6-1 to TRBJ1-1; the D is unclear. V was shortened by 7 bases and J by 1 base, with 16 bases between the two germline ends. Germline V CDR1 and CDR2: MNHNS, SASEGT. The CDR3 runs to 15 residues. The CDR3 nucleotides are TGTGCCAGCATTGACCCCTACCGGGGGAACACTGAAGCTTTCTTT. Amino acid sequence: CASIDPYRGNTEAFF.

This clonotype was seen at least ten times. The rearrangement joins TRBV6-1 to TRBJ2-3; 7 bases are shared with TRBD1. The CDR3 extends over 15 amino acids. V shed 6 bases and J 2 bases; nucleotides not matched to a gene: 8. In germline, CDR1 is MNHNS, CDR2 SASEGT. Here the CDR3 reads CASSAYRGNTDTQYF. CDR3 nucleotide sequence: TGTGCCAGCAGCGCCTACAGGGGAAACACAGATACGCAGTATTTT.

This clonotype appeared many times. The chain uses TRBV3-1 and TRBJ2-7, with TRBD2 identical over 11 bases. Germline V CDR1 and CDR2: LGHDT, YNNKEL (reference sequence). There are 15 residues in the CDR3. V shed 4 bases and J 2 bases; nucleotides not matched to a gene: 4. The CDR3 region is CASSPGTSGTYEQYF. Written as DNA, the CDR3 is TGTGCCAGCAGCCCTGGGACTAGCGGAACCTACGAGCAGTACTTC.

This clonotype was observed at least ten times. The V gene is TRBV5-1, the J gene TRBJ2-5; D is possibly TRBD1 (5 bases). The CDR3 covers 15 residues. The V gene lost 1 base and the J gene lost 4 bases, with 14 bases spanning the gap. From germline, CDR1 is SGHRS and CDR2 YFSETQ. The DNA of the CDR3 is TGCGCCAGCAGCTTGATAGGGGCCTCGAGAGAGACCCAGTACTTC. The encoded protein is CASSLIGASRETQYF.